One TCR beta chain is described in this entry. Antigen unknown. Culture lasted approximately 10 days before CD4+ T cell isolation. The vaccine recipients had no prior SARS-CoV-2 infection, with negative nucleocapsid antibodies. Replacing half the medium with IL-2 medium was done on days 3 and 7. Generated by immunoSEQ multiplex PCR, the TCRdb table keeps only in-frame clones and is missing some. The sample has fewer than 35,000 clones; less than 85% are singletons. The data originate from a study of vaccination effects on CD4 cells after COVID-19. The study's findings and limits: Within healthy vaccinees, only 1 of 255 vaccine-induced clones displayed cross-reactivity with common cold coronaviruses.

Losses at the gene ends were 4 bases for V and 3 bases for J; bases not matched to a gene: 5. Germline lookup yields CDR1 MNHEY and CDR2 SMNVEV (reference sequence). The CDR3 has 14 residues. Source: CD4+ T cells from PBMCs cultured without peptide, taken before COVID-19 vaccination. The receptor was isolated from a human donor who received a COVID-19 vaccine. The rearrangement joins TRBV27 to TRBJ1-2, with 7 bases lining up with TRBD1. The CDR3 bases are TGTGCCAGCAGTTCCTCGACAGGGCACTATGGCTACACCTTC. Translation gives CASSSSTGHYGYTF.